One and the same sample provided the 26 T cell receptor beta chains below, sequenced in a study of PD-1 blockade in classical Hodgkin lymphoma. Using immunoSEQ multiplex PCR, the repertoire was profiled, and TCRdb retains in-frame clones only, with some absent. Altogether about 14,000 clones are present, around 80% being singletons, with the ten largest covering roughly 24%. Relapse after autologous stem cell transplantation occurred in every patient, and brentuximab vedotin exposure varied. The specimen comprised peripheral blood mononuclear cells (PBMCs), sampled before the second cycle of nivolumab. The receptors shown here come from a human donor with classical Hodgkin lymphoma.

Comment on this clone: This likely came from a read error, as a far larger clone is one base away. This rearrangement joins TRBV6-1 to TRBJ2-1; D ambiguous. Trimming left V 5 bases short and J 8 bases short, with 7 bases between. This CDR3 comprises 11 residues. Germline lookup yields CDR1 MNHNS and CDR2 SASEGT. CDR3 bases: TGTGCCAGCAGTCCTGGGGATGAGCAGTTCTTC. Encoded protein: CASSPGDEQFF.

The genes are TRBV4-1 and TRBJ2-2, with D uncertain. V lost 5 bases and J 7 bases, leaving 8 bases between the germline ends. CDR1 and CDR2 from the germline V gene are MGHRA and YSYEKL. The CDR3 length is 12 residues. CDR3 residues: CASSNPVGELFF. For the CDR3, the DNA is TGCGCCAGCAGCAATCCGGTCGGGGAGCTGTTTTTT.

V is TRBV19 and J is TRBJ2-7; 7 positions match TRBD2. This CDR3 comprises 13 residues. The germline CDR1 and CDR2 sequences are LNHDA and SQIVND (reference sequence). Unmatched junction bases numbered 7, after V lost 5 bases and J lost 6 bases. The CDR3 is CASSVRTSGEQYF. The CDR3 DNA follows: TGTGCCAGTAGTGTTCGGACTAGTGGCGAGCAGTACTTC.

CDR3 DNA: TGCGCCAGCAGCTTGGCCACAGGGATTGAGACCCAGTACTTC. Translating gives CASSLATGIETQYF. This chain joins TRBV5-1 and TRBJ2-5; tentatively, D is TRBD1 (6 bases). Trimming took 0 bases from V and 5 from J, leaving 11 bases between them. In germline, CDR1 is SGHRS, CDR2 YFSETQ. The CDR3 runs to 14 residues.

This clone has more than one count but fewer than ten. J is TRBJ2-1 and V is TRBV13; D might be TRBD2 (7 bases). Trimming stripped 4 bases from V and 4 bases from J, with 14 bases between. This CDR3 is built from 15 residues. Germline loops: CDR1 PRHDT, CDR2 FYEKMQ (reference sequence). CDR3: CASSSEGGEYNEQFF. In DNA form, the CDR3 reads TGTGCCAGCAGCTCCGAGGGGGGGGAGTACAATGAGCAGTTCTTC. Full variable domain (remainder filled in from reference TRBV13 and TRBJ2-1): AAGVIQSPRHLIKEKRETATLKCYPIPRHDTVYWYQQGPGQDPQFLISFYEKMQSDKGSIPDRFSAQQFSDYHSELNMSSLELGDSALYFCASSSEGGEYNEQFFGPGTRLTVL.

The V and J genes are TRBV18 and TRBJ1-1, with TRBD1 as a possible D gene (5 bases). Germline lookup yields CDR1 KGHSH and CDR2 LQKENI. V was pared by 2 bases and J by 7 bases, with 14 bases between. The CDR3 is 14 residues long. CDR3 sequence: CASSPFAGMSEAFF. CDR3 nucleotide sequence: TGTGCCAGCTCACCATTTGCAGGGATGAGTGAAGCTTTCTTT.

The chain has TRBV6-5 and TRBJ1-1; D might be TRBD1 (5 bases). Germline V gene data show CDR1 as MNHEY and CDR2 as SVGAGI. V lost 0 bases and J lost 3, with 5 bases in between. The CDR3 length is 13 residues. The CDR3 DNA is TGTGCCAGCAGTTACTCCAGGGACACTGAAGCTTTCTTT. Its protein product is CASSYSRDTEAFF.

The rearrangement uses TRBV7-9 and TRBJ1-1; D unresolved. The germline V and J ends were trimmed by 5 bases and 4 bases, with 11 bases remaining between them. Germline lookup yields CDR1 SEHNR and CDR2 FQNEAQ (reference sequence). This CDR3 region has 13 residues. The CDR3 is CASSPSSLTEAFF. The CDR3 DNA reads as TGTGCCAGCAGCCCCTCCTCGCTCACTGAAGCTTTCTTT.

The chain carries TRBV28 and TRBJ1-1; D is unresolved. Trimming pared 2 bases from V and 6 bases from J, leaving 10 bases between. This CDR3 region has 13 residues. Germline V gene data show CDR1 as MDHEN and CDR2 as SYDVKM. CDR3 sequence: CASSLNGRAEAFF. CDR3 bases: TGTGCCAGCAGTTTAAACGGGCGGGCTGAAGCTTTCTTT.

The chain combines TRBV4-2 with TRBJ2-2, with D perhaps matching TRBD1 (6 bases). Looked up from germline, CDR1 is LGHNA and CDR2 is YNFKEQ. Trimming took off 0 bases at V and 6 bases at J, with 11 bases between the two ends. CDR3 size: 15 residues. The CDR3 bases are TGTGCCAGCAGCCAAGAAGACAGGCCGCCCGGGGAGCTGTTTTTT. This translates into CASSQEDRPPGELFF.

The rearrangement links TRBV5-5 to TRBJ2-3; no definite D call. The germline V and J ends were trimmed by 1 base and 0 bases, with 6 bases remaining between them. Germline CDR1 SGHKS, CDR2 YYEKEE (reference sequence). This CDR3 is 14 amino acids long. The CDR3 loop reads CASSLFYSTDTQYF. Written as DNA, the CDR3 is TGTGCCAGCAGCTTGTTCTATAGCACAGATACGCAGTATTTT. Together with reference TRBV5-5 and TRBJ2-3, the CDR3 gives the full variable domain: DAGVTQSPTHLIKTRGQQVTLRCSPISGHKSVSWYQQVLGQGPQFIFQYYEKEERGRGNFPDRFSARQFPNYSSELNVNALLLGDSALYLCASSLFYSTDTQYFGPGTRLTVL.

The V gene is TRBV28, the J gene TRBJ1-6; D gene ambiguous. V shed 5 bases and J shed 10 bases, with 15 bases lying between them. The germline gives CDR1 MDHEN, CDR2 SYDVKM. This CDR3 comprises 14 residues. CDR3 in amino acids: CASSKTSTRSPLHF. CDR3 coding DNA: TGTGCCAGCAGTAAAACATCAACTAGGTCACCCCTCCACTTT.

The chain joins TRBV2 to TRBJ2-7; D is uncertain. The CDR3 sequence is 17 residues long. V was clipped by 1 base and J by 3 bases, with 19 bases between them. Looked up from germline, CDR1 is SNHLY and CDR2 is FYNNEI. Written as DNA, the CDR3 is TGTGCCAGCAGTGAAGAATCTTCGTGGCAGGCCTACTACGAGCAGTACTTC. Protein: CASSEESSWQAYYEQYF.

Here the CDR3 reads CASSYRGANQPQHF. The DNA for the CDR3 is TGTGCCAGCAGCTATAGGGGGGCCAATCAGCCCCAGCATTTT. The chain recombines TRBV5-6 with TRBJ1-5; possibly TRBD1 for D (6 bases). This CDR3 has 14 residues. Germline V gene data show CDR1 as SGHDT and CDR2 as YYEEEE. With 3 bases removed from V and 3 bases from J, the gap between germline ends came to 10 bases.

The chain joins TRBV7-9 to TRBJ2-5, with 13 bases lining up with TRBD2. Germline V gene sequence: CDR1 SEHNR, CDR2 FQNEAQ (reference sequence). The CDR3 consists of 17 residues. Trimming cost V 5 bases and J 1 base; bases outside gene matches: 7. The chain's CDR3 is CASSPGTSGAIQETQYF. The CDR3 bases are TGTGCCAGCAGCCCGGGGACTAGCGGGGCGATCCAAGAGACCCAGTACTTC.

The chain links TRBV5-1 to TRBJ1-4; TRBD1 might be the D (6 bases). This CDR3 has 14 residues. The germline V and J ends were trimmed by 3 bases and 4 bases, with 10 bases remaining between them. Germline loops: CDR1 SGHRS, CDR2 YFSETQ. The CDR3 reads CASSSGQINEKLFF. The CDR3 DNA sequence: TGCGCCAGCAGCTCCGGACAGATTAATGAAAAACTGTTTTTT.

The rearrangement links TRBV6-5 to TRBJ2-3, with a weak D call TRBD2 (6 bases). CDR1 is MNHEY and CDR2 is SVGAGI in the germline V gene. The CDR3 is 15 residues long. V lost 0 bases, J lost 0 bases, and 7 bases lay in between. CDR3 in amino acids: CASSYSTSSTDTQYF. CDR3 in DNA: TGTGCCAGCAGTTACTCGACTAGTAGCACAGATACGCAGTATTTT.

As DNA, the CDR3 is TGTGCCAGCAGCTTGGTAAGCGGGCTGACTGAAGCTTTCTTT. Translation: CASSLVSGLTEAFF. This chain uses TRBV7-9 with TRBJ1-1; D not certain. V lost 3 bases and J lost 5, with 13 bases in between. The germline V gene encodes CDR1 SEHNR and CDR2 FQNEAQ (reference sequence). The CDR3 spans 14 residues. The whole variable domain, remainder taken from reference TRBV7-9 and TRBJ1-1, is DTGVSQNPRHKITKRGQNVTFRCDPISEHNRLYWYRQTLGQGPEFLTYFQNEAQLEKSRLLSDRFSAERPKGSFSTLEIQRTEQGDSAMYLCASSLVSGLTEAFFGQGTRLTVV.

The chain carries TRBV5-6 and TRBJ1-4; possible D gene TRBD1, 5 bases. The CDR3 is made up of 19 amino acids. Germline assignment: CDR1 SGHDT and CDR2 YYEEEE. Trimming shortened V by 0 bases and J by 0 bases, and 18 bases separated the two germline ends. CDR3 protein: CASSLALDRGSPTNEKLFF. The CDR3 nucleotides read TGTGCCAGCAGCTTGGCCTTAGACAGAGGGTCTCCAACTAATGAAAAACTGTTTTTT.

This clone appeared a few times. The J gene is TRBJ2-2, the V gene TRBV5-1; 7 nucleotides line up with TRBD1. CDR1 and CDR2 (germline): SGHRS, YFSETQ. The CDR3 has 16 amino acids. V was clipped by 0 bases and J by 5 bases; unmatched bases: 7. The CDR3 reads CASSLEQWTGTGELFF. The CDR3 nucleotides are TGCGCCAGCAGCTTGGAACAATGGACAGGAACCGGGGAGCTGTTTTTT.

This clone has only one observation. V gene TRBV2 combines with J gene TRBJ1-1, with unresolved D. The CDR3 consists of 12 residues. With 7 bases removed from V and 1 base from J, the gap between germline ends came to 7 bases. The germline CDR1 and CDR2 sequences are SNHLY and FYNNEI. The CDR3 region has the DNA TGTGCCAGCACCCAGTGGAACACTGAAGCTTTCTTT. It yields the protein CASTQWNTEAFF. Filled out from reference TRBV2 and TRBJ1-1, the complete variable domain reads EPEVTQTPSHQVTQMGQEVILRCVPISNHLYFYWYRQILGQKVEFLVSFYNNEISEKSEIFDDQFSVERPDGSNFTLKIRSTKLEDSAMYFCASTQWNTEAFFGQGTRLTVV.

The rearrangement links TRBV11-2 to TRBJ2-7; D remains unclear. The CDR3 length is 11 residues. V was shortened by 5 bases and J by 7 bases, with 9 bases between the two germline ends. The V gene's germline CDR1 is SGHAT and CDR2 FQNNGV. In nucleotides, the CDR3 is TGTGCCAGCAGCGACGGGTTGGAGCAGTACTTC. Translation gives CASSDGLEQYF.

The chain recombines TRBV10-3 with TRBJ2-1; 10 bases line up with TRBD2. CDR1 is ENHRY, CDR2 SYGVKD, per germline. The CDR3 spans 14 residues. V shed 10 bases and J 2 bases; nucleotides not matched to a gene: 5. The CDR3 bases are TGTGCCACGAGTACTAGCGGGACCTACAATGAGCAGTTCTTC. Translation gives CATSTSGTYNEQFF.

The V and J genes are TRBV6-6 and TRBJ1-1, with D tentatively TRBD1 (6 bases). CDR3 size: 13 residues. Trimming pared 7 bases from V and 3 bases from J, leaving 12 bases between. Germline CDR1 is MNHNY and CDR2 is SVGAGI (reference sequence). The CDR3 here is CASNLEGDTEAFF. The DNA for the CDR3 is TGTGCCAGCAACCTCGAGGGGGACACTGAAGCTTTCTTT.

V is TRBV2 and J is TRBJ1-2, with D possibly matching TRBD1 (6 bases). The CDR3 loop spans 14 amino acids. CDR1 is SNHLY and CDR2 is FYNNEI in the germline V gene. V shed 1 base and J shed 4 bases, with 10 bases lying between them. In nucleotides, the CDR3 is TGTGCCAGCAGTGAAGAAATACAGGGCTATGGCTACACCTTC. Protein product: CASSEEIQGYGYTF.

V usage is TRBV9 and J usage is TRBJ1-3; 7 bases agree with TRBD1. The CDR3 has 17 residues. The ends lost 4 bases at V and 4 bases at J; junction bases unmatched: 14. The germline gives CDR1 SGDLS, CDR2 YYNGEE. The CDR3 DNA sequence: TGTGCCAGCAGCCCTGTCTCCGGGACAGTTAAAGGAAACACCATATATTTT. It specifies CASSPVSGTVKGNTIYF.